This T cell receptor beta chain was sequenced for a study of T cell clonality in common variable immunodeficiency. Germline CDR1 reads SGHTA; CDR2 reads FQGTGA. CDR3 size: 14 residues. Deletions cut 4 bases from V and 7 bases from J, with 16 bases between. The repertoire was sequenced with immunoSEQ multiplex PCR; TCRdb's copy has only in-frame clones and lacks some. The profile covers approximately 16,000 clones, none occurring a single time. Findings and limits, study-wide: CVID subjects had higher TCRbeta clonality than healthy controls, most marked in about a third. In common variable immunodeficiency, TCR beta chains reportedly carried fewer deletions and N-nucleotide insertions.

This clone has just a few counts. Its cognate antigen is unknown. The DNA ends 3 residues before the CDR3 does, and the rest of the CDR3 is filled in from the germline J gene. Sequencing was performed on peripheral blood mononuclear cells. The chain couples TRBV7-3 to TRBJ2-5; D is possibly TRBD2 (5 bases). This TCR came from a human donor with common variable immunodeficiency. The CDR3 sequence is CASSSGLPAGTQYF. The CDR3 bases that were read are TGTGCCAGCAGCTCTGGACTGCCTGCGGGGACC.